The present T cell receptor (beta chain) was sequenced within a study of yellow fever vaccine responses in identical twins. As concerns this clonotype: Its antigen is currently unknown.

MiXCR, applied by TCRdb to the RT-PCR reads, yields one record per CDR3 protein. The table shows roughly 17,000 distinct CDR3 sequences, with approximately 79% occurring only once. The study, taken as a whole, reports: Twins' T cell vaccine responses reportedly looked partly convergent, partly personalized.

Germline V gene data show CDR1 as SGHNT and CDR2 as YENEEA. Trimming removed 4 bases from V and 0 bases from J, with 6 bases in between. There are 14 residues in the CDR3. This sequence joins TRBV11-3 and TRBJ2-2; D is unclear. This receptor was taken from a woman aged 18-29 years who received the yellow fever vaccine. This specimen was T cells from blood (PBMCs), unsorted or a sorted subset (not recorded which), taken before or after yellow fever vaccination (not recorded which). The DNA of the CDR3 is TGTGCCAGCAGCTCCCGGTCGAACACCGGGGAGCTGTTTTTT. Protein sequence: CASSSRSNTGELFF.